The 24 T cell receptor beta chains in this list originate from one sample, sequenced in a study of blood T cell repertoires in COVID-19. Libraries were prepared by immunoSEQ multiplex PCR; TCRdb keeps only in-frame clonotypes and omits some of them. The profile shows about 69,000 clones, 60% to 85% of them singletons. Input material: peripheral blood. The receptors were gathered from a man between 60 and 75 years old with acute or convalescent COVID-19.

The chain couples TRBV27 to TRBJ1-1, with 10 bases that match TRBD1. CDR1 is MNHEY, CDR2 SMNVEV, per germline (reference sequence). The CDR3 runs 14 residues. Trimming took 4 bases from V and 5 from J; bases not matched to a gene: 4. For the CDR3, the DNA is TGTGCCAGCAGTTCCGGGACAGGGGTGACTGAAGCTTTCTTT. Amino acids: CASSSGTGVTEAFF.

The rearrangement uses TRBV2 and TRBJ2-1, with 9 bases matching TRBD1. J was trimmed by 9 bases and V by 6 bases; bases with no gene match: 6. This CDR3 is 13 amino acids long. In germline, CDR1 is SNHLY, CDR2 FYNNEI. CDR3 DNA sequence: TGTGCCAGCAGCGGCACAGGGGGCGGTGAGCAGTTCTTC. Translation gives CASSGTGGGEQFF.

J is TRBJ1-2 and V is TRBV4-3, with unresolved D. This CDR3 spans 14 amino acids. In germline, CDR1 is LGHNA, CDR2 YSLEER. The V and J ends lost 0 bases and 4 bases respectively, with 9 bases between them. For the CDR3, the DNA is TGCGCCAGCAGCCAAGATCACGGGTCCTATGGCTACACCTTC. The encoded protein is CASSQDHGSYGYTF.

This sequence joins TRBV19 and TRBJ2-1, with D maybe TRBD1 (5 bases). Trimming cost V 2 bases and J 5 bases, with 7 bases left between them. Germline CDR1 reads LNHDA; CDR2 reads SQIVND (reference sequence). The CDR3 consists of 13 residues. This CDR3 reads CASSIIQDNEQFF. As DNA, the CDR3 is TGTGCCAGTAGTATAATACAGGACAATGAGCAGTTCTTC.

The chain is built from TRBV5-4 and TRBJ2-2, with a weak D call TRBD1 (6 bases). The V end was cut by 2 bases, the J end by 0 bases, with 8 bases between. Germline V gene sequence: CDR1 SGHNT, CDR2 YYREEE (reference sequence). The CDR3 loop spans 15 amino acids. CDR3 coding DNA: TGTGCCAGCAGCTTTAAGGGGGCGAACACCGGGGAGCTGTTTTTT. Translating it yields CASSFKGANTGELFF.

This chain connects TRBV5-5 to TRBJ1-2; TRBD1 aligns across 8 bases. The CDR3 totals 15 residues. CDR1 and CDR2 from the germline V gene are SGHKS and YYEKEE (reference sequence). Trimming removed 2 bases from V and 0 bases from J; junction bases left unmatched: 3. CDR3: CASSLEDRANYGYTF. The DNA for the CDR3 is TGTGCCAGCAGCTTAGAGGACAGGGCTAACTATGGCTACACCTTC.

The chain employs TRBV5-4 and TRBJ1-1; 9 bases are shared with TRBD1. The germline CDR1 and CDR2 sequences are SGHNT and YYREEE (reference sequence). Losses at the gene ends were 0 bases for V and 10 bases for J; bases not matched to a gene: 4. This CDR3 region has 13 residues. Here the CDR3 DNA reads TGTGCCAGCAGCTTGGATCGACAGGGGGTAGCTTTCTTT. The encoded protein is CASSLDRQGVAFF.

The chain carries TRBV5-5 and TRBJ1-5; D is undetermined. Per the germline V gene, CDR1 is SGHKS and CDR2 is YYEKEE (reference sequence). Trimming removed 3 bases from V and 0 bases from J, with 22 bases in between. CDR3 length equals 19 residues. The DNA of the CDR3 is TGTGCCAGCAGCTCCGGAGGAGACCCGAGGACGTATAGCAATCAGCCCCAGCATTTT. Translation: CASSSGGDPRTYSNQPQHF.

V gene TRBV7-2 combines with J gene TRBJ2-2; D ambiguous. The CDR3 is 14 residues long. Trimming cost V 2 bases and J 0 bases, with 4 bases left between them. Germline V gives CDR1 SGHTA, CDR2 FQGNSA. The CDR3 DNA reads TGTGCCAGCAGCTTACCAGCGAACACCGGGGAGCTGTTTTTT. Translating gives CASSLPANTGELFF.

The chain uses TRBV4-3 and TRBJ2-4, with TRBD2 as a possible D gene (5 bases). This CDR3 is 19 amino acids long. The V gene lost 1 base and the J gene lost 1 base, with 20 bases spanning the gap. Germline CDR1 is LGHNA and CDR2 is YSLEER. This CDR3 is CASSQGPARATGAKNIQYF. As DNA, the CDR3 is TGCGCCAGCAGCCAAGGCCCCGCGCGGGCGACGGGGGCCAAAAACATTCAGTACTTC.

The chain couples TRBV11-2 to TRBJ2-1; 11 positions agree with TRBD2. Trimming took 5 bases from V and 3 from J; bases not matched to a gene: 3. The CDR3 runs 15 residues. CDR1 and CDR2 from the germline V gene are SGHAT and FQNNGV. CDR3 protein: CASSITSGGYNEQFF. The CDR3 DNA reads TGTGCCAGCAGCATCACTAGCGGGGGCTACAATGAGCAGTTCTTC.

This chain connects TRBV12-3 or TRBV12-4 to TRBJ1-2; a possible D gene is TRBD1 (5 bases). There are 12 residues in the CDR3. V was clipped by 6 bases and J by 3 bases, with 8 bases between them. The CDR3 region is CASRLQDYGYTF. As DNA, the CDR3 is TGTGCCAGCAGGTTACAGGACTATGGCTACACCTTC.

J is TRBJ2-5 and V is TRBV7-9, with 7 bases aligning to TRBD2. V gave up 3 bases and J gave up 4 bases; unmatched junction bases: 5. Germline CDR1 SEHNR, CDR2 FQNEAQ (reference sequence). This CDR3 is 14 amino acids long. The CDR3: CASSFGRGRETQYF. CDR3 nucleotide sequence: TGTGCCAGCAGCTTTGGGAGGGGCCGAGAGACCCAGTACTTC.

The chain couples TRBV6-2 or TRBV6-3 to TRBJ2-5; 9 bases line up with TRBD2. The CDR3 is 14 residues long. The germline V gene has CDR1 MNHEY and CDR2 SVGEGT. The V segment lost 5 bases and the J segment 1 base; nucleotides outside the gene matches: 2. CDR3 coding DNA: TGTGCCAGCAGTGTACTAGCGGGCCAAGAGACCCAGTACTTC. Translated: CASSVLAGQETQYF.

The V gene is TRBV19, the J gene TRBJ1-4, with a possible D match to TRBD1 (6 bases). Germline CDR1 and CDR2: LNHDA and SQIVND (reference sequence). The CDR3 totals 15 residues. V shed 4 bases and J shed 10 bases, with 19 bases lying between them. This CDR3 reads CASSTQTGTFGKLFF. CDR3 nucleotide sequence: TGTGCCAGTAGTACCCAAACAGGGACCTTCGGAAAACTGTTTTTT.

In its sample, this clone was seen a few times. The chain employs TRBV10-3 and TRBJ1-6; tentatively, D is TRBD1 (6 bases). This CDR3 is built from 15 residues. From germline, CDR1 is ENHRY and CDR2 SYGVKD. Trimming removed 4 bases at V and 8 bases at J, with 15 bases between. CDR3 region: CAISATGNWDSPLHF. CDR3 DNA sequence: TGTGCCATCAGTGCAACAGGGAACTGGGATTCACCCCTCCACTTT.

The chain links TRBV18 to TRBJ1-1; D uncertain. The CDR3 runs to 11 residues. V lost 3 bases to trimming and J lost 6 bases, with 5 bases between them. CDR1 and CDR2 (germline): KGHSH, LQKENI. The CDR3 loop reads CASSPLPEAFF. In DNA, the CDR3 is TGTGCCAGCTCACCTCTCCCTGAAGCTTTCTTT.

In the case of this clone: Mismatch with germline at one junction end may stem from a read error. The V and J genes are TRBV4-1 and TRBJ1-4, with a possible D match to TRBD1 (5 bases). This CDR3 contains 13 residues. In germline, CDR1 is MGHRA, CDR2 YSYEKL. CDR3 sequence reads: CASSQGNPPGLKF. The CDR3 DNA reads TGCGCCAGCAGCCAAGGCAATCCTCCGGGACTTAAATTT.

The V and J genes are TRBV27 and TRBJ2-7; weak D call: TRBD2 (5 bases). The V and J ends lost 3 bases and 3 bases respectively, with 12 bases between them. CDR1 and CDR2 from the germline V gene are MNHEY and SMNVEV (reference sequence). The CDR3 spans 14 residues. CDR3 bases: TGTGCCAGCAGTTTGAGGGAAAACAACTACGAGCAGTACTTC. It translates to CASSLRENNYEQYF.

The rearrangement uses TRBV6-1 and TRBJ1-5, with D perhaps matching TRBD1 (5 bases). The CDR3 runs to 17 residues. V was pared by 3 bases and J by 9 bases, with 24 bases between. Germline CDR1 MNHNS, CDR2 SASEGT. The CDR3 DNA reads TGTGCCAGCAGTGATTACATTGGACAAGTAGAGAATTGGCCCCAGCATTTT. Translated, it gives CASSDYIGQVENWPQHF.

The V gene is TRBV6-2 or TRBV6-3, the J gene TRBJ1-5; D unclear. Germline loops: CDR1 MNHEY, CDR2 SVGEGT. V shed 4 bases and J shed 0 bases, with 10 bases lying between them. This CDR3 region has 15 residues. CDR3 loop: CASSLDLYSNQPQHF. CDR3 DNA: TGTGCCAGCAGTTTAGACTTATATAGCAATCAGCCCCAGCATTTT.

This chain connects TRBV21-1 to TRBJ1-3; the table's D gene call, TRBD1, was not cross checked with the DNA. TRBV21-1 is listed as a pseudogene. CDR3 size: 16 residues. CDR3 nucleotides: TGTGCCAGCCTCAGTTCAGGGGGCCGCTCTGGAAACACCATATATTTT. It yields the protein CASLSSGGRSGNTIYF.

The DNA for the CDR3 is TGCGCCAGCGTGCCCCAGGGGGCTGACACCGGGGAGCTGTTTTTT. Translating gives CASVPQGADTGELFF. The chain recombines TRBV5-1 with TRBJ2-2, with 8 nucleotides matching TRBD1. The germline V gene encodes CDR1 SGHRS and CDR2 YFSETQ. Trimming took 7 bases from V and 3 from J; bases not matched to a gene: 8. CDR3 length: 15 residues.

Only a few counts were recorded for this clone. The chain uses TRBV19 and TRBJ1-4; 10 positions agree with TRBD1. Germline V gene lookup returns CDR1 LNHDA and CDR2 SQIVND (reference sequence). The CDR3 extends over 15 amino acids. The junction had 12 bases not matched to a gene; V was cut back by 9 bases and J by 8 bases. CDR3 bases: TGTGCCAGCCGGGACAGGGGTTCACGATGGGAAAAACTGTTTTTT. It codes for CASRDRGSRWEKLFF.